The rows below give T cell receptor beta chains drawn from one sample of a study of T cells in Graves' hyperthyroidism and ophthalmopathy. Using its own MiXCR run on the multiplex PCR reads, TCRdb lists one record per CDR3 protein. The sample yields hundreds of thousands of distinct CDR3 sequences, 15% to 20% seen once. The sequenced material came from blood. These receptors all stem from a man between 40 and 49 years old with Graves' hyperthyroidism. Both conserved end residues are trimmed from each CDR3. Clone size is stated in some rows and not others, as once, few, many or a class when expanded.

>TRBJ2-7|many|TRBV2
ASKPGELYEQY
>TRBJ2-1|.|TRBV9
ASSVGVFEQF
>TRBJ2-7|many|TRBV7-2
ASSLYSYEQY
>TRBJ1-1|many|TRBV18
ASSPGTELNTEAF
>TRBJ2-7|once|TRBV24-1
ATSDPSPRTGGYEQY
>TRBJ1-1|many|TRBV4-1
ASSRLRGTEAF
>TRBJ2-1|many|TRBV7-3
ASSPSGAYNEQF
>TRBJ2-7|many|TRBV5-1
ASSPRQGSSYEQY
>TRBJ2-7|.|TRBV6-2/TRBV6-3
ASSYKRGGADEQY
>TRBJ2-3|.|TRBV6-1
ASSEMGAGTDTQY
>TRBJ2-7|few|TRBV20-1
SARVLDGTYEQY
>TRBJ1-4|few|TRBV4-3
ASSQDASGSTNEKLF
>TRBJ2-5|.|TRBV5-1
ASSVGQAQETQY
>TRBJ2-1|.|TRBV20-1
SARGVAGEGGEQF
>TRBJ1-1|many|TRBV5-1
ASSLGGTAGHTEAF
>TRBJ1-5|many|TRBV5-1
ASSLGQGHNQPQH
>TRBJ1-2|.|TRBV30
AWSLTGKRYGYT
>TRBJ2-1|once|TRBV6-2/TRBV6-3
ASRRGDYNEQF
>TRBJ1-1|many|TRBV5-5
ASSLSAGGLGTEAF
>TRBJ2-1|many|TRBV9
ASSVDVWAGGPNEQF
>TRBJ2-3|.|TRBV6-1
ASSSQGAGTDTQY
>TRBJ2-3|.|TRBV24-1
ATAEGAIGQY
>TRBJ2-1|many|TRBV3-1
ASSQSGGLGNEQF
>TRBJ2-1|many|TRBV28
ASSPRGLIYNEQF
>TRBJ1-5|many|TRBV28
ASKTGSQPQH
>TRBJ1-5|.|TRBV20-1
SALEPTRSNQPQH
>TRBJ2-5|.|TRBV3-1
ASREARGETQY
>TRBJ1-1|.|TRBV10-2
ASSARRNTEAF
>TRBJ1-1|many|TRBV6-2/TRBV6-3
ATQTLRFSRRLNTEAF
>TRBJ1-1|.|TRBV29-1
SVEENTEAF
>TRBJ2-5|.|TRBV7-9
ASSLSHSQETQY
>TRBJ1-1|many|TRBV3-1
ASSQETWMNTEAF
>TRBJ1-1|.|TRBV6-2/TRBV6-3
ASSRGTFDFEAF
>TRBJ2-2|.|TRBV7-2
ASSLDAGGYTGELF
>TRBJ2-1|once|TRBV20-1
SATGTGNNEQF
>TRBJ1-1|many|TRBV7-9
ASSPRSPGTEAF
>TRBJ1-2|few|TRBV20-1
SANLGGQAQANYGYT
>TRBJ1-1|many|TRBV29-1
SVQGGPGENTEAF
>TRBJ2-6|.|TRBV20-1
SARGGIPGANVLT
>TRBJ2-5|many|TRBV7-9
ASSPPRLAGGTAMY
>TRBJ2-7|.|TRBV20-1
SAIGDNSYEQY
>TRBJ1-1|many|TRBV3-1
ASSLTRGTPEAF
>TRBJ2-7|many|TRBV11-2
ASSFPGQGYEQY
>TRBJ2-1|many|TRBV5-1
ASSPGLVSYNEQF
>TRBJ2-2|.|TRBV7-9
ASSLGSGQVSGELF
>TRBJ1-6|few|TRBV7-2
ASSFGQVRSNSPLH
>TRBJ2-1|few|TRBV9
ASSVGGLGYNEQF
>TRBJ2-3|many|TRBV30
AWSAGFISDTQY
>TRBJ2-5|many|TRBV5-1
ASSLSNPETQY
>TRBJ2-2|many|TRBV7-9
ASSLGHGDTGELF